What follows are 27 T cell receptor beta chains derived from one specimen sequenced in a study of blood T cells in healthy people across ages (dated by TCRdb to the mid-2010s). Libraries were made using 5' RACE. For sequencing, an Illumina HiSeq 2500 was employed. A second PCR of roughly 7 to 11 cycles was performed with a sample-barcoded 5' primer and a J-beta primer mix. TCRdb applied fastp at Q25 and MiXCR to the public reads, then kept only in-frame beta chains. Entries are consolidated by CDR3 protein sequence, retaining the most common genes and DNA. The sample data list about 780,000 distinct CDR3 sequences, and about half of these were observed just once. Together, the top ten hold 15% to 20% of the sample. Sequencing was performed on blood. Receptor source: a man older than 75 in good health.

This clonotype was seen more than once but under ten times. The chain employs TRBV28 and TRBJ2-3; 7 bases fit TRBD2. Germline V gives CDR1 MDHEN, CDR2 SYDVKM. The length of the CDR3 is 16 residues. V dropped 5 bases and J dropped 7; count of bases not matched to a gene: 15. This CDR3 is CASSLGLDLIGYTQYF. The CDR3 DNA reads as TGTGCCAGCAGTCTTGGACTAGACTTGATCGGGTATACGCAGTATTTT.

The rearrangement joins TRBV7-8 to TRBJ2-3; D gene ambiguous. CDR1 and CDR2 from the germline V gene are SGHVS and FQNEAQ. The CDR3 runs to 15 residues. V lost 5 bases and J lost 6, with 18 bases in between. The CDR3 is CASSPQGSIPDTQYF. In DNA form, the CDR3 reads TGTGCCAGCAGCCCCCAAGGGTCCATTCCGGATACGCAGTATTTT.

Only a few counts were recorded for this clonotype. The CDR3 sequence is CATSDTTLGITSTDTQYF. CDR3 nucleotide sequence: TGTGCCACCAGTGATACGACTTTAGGAATAACTAGCACAGATACGCAGTATTTT. The chain carries TRBV24-1 and TRBJ2-3; D call uncertain. Trimming stripped 3 bases from V and 0 bases from J, with 18 bases between. CDR1 and CDR2 from the germline V gene are KGHDR and SFDVKD. The CDR3 runs to 18 residues.

The rearrangement uses TRBV28 and TRBJ2-5; a possible D gene is TRBD2 (6 bases). Trimming stripped 4 bases from V and 2 bases from J, with 14 bases between. The CDR3 is 15 residues long. Germline values: CDR1 MDHEN, CDR2 SYDVKM. This CDR3 is CASSSPGAGQETQYF. The CDR3 DNA follows: TGTGCCAGCAGTTCGCCGGGAGCGGGTCAAGAGACCCAGTACTTC.

This clonotype was recorded only once. The V gene is TRBV10-3, the J gene TRBJ2-1, with D unclear. The end of the DNA is better explained by TRBJ2-7, so the J call may be wrong. This CDR3 comprises 18 residues. The germline CDR1 and CDR2 sequences are ENHRY and SYGVKD. The chain's CDR3 is CAISEPLISASSYNEQYF. The CDR3 DNA follows: TGTGCCATCAGTGAGCCCCTGATTTCAGCGAGCTCCTACAATGAGCAGTACTTC.

This rearrangement joins TRBV15 to TRBJ2-7; D is unclear. Near its end, the DNA agrees better with TRBJ2-5, so the J call may be wrong. CDR3 length: 14 amino acids. CDR1 is LNHNV, CDR2 YYDKDF, per germline (reference sequence). The CDR3, as DNA: TGTGCCACCAGCGTCCGAGGTGGTGGGGAGACCCAGTACTTC. This sequence encodes CATSVRGGGETQYF.

The chain joins TRBV20-1 to TRBJ2-4; tentatively, D is TRBD1 or TRBD2 (5 bases each). The DNA end favors TRBJ2-7, so the J call may be wrong. The germline V gene encodes CDR1 DFQATT and CDR2 SNEGSKA (reference sequence). This CDR3 comprises 13 residues. The CDR3 DNA is TGCAGTGCCCGAGGGGCGGGCCTCTACGAGCAGTACTTC. Translating gives CSARGAGLYEQYF.

CDR3: CSARVLGQGHEKLFF. Written as DNA, the CDR3 is TGCAGTGCTAGAGTCCTGGGACAGGGTCACGAAAAACTGTTTTTT. The chain carries TRBV20-1 and TRBJ1-4, with TRBD1 identical over 9 bases. The CDR3 has 15 residues. CDR1 and CDR2 (germline): DFQATT, SNEGSKA (reference sequence). The V and J ends lost 1 base and 8 bases, in that order; junction bases with no gene match: 8.

V is TRBV7-9 and J is TRBJ2-7; TRBD1 matches 7 bases. V trimming: 5 bases; J trimming: 6 bases; junction bases outside the gene matches: 7. This CDR3 spans 13 amino acids. Germline V CDR1 and CDR2: SEHNR, FQNEAQ (reference sequence). CDR3: CASSEQGFSEQYF. CDR3 nucleotide sequence: TGTGCCAGCAGCGAACAGGGGTTCTCCGAGCAGTACTTC.

The chain employs TRBV28 and TRBJ2-3; TRBD2 is a possible D gene (5 bases). Per the germline V gene, CDR1 is MDHEN and CDR2 is SYDVKM. The CDR3 length is 18 residues. Trimming took 1 base from V and 0 from J, leaving 17 bases between them. The CDR3 sequence is CASSLSSGQCTSTDTQYF. CDR3 nucleotide sequence: TGTGCCAGCAGTTTATCCAGCGGTCAATGTACTAGCACAGATACGCAGTATTTT. Supplemented by reference TRBV28 and TRBJ2-3, the full variable domain reads DVKVTQSSRYLVKRTGEKVFLECVQDMDHENMFWYRQDPGLGLRLIYFSYDVKMKEKGDIPEGYSVSREKKERFSLILESASTNQTSMYLCASSLSSGQCTSTDTQYFGPGTRLTVL.

This clonotype has just a few counts. The chain is built from TRBV29-1 and TRBJ2-5; D possibly uses TRBD1 or TRBD2 (5 bases each). In germline, CDR1 is SQVTM, CDR2 ANQGSEA. The CDR3 has 14 amino acids. V lost 6 bases and J 2 bases, leaving 16 bases between the germline ends. The CDR3 DNA reads TGCAGCGTGGCCGGGGCTAGTGAGCAAGAGACCCAGTACTTC. Residues: CSVAGASEQETQYF. Variable domain in full (rest from reference TRBV29-1 and TRBJ2-5): SAVISQKPSRDICQRGTSLTIQCQVDSQVTMMFWYRQQPGQSLTLIATANQGSEATYESGFVIDKFPISRPNLTFSTLTVSNMSPEDSSIYLCSVAGASEQETQYFGPGTRLLVL.

Regarding this clonotype: Possible read error: a much larger clone is one base away. The rearrangement joins TRBV12-3 or TRBV12-4 to TRBJ1-6; the D is unclear. CDR3 length equals 15 residues. The ends were cut back, 5 bases at V and 2 bases at J, with 10 bases in the middle. The CDR3 protein is CASSKGSPYNSPLHF. As DNA, the CDR3 is TGTGCCAGCAGTAAGGGAAGCCCCTATAATTCACCCCTCCACTTT.

The chain couples TRBV29-1 to TRBJ2-7, with D possibly being TRBD1 or TRBD2 (5 bases each). The V end was cut by 4 bases, the J end by 2 bases, with 12 bases between. The CDR3 loop spans 13 amino acids. Per the germline V gene, CDR1 is SQVTM and CDR2 is ANQGSEA. The CDR3 spells CSVGEGPTYEQYF. DNA of the CDR3: TGCAGCGTTGGTGAGGGGCCGACCTACGAGCAGTACTTC.

This clonotype was seen more than once but under ten times. The chain employs TRBV27 and TRBJ2-3, with D perhaps given as TRBD1 or TRBD2 (5 bases each). The CDR3 is made up of 14 amino acids. The V gene lost 5 bases and the J gene lost 4 bases, with 13 bases spanning the gap. Germline assignment: CDR1 MNHEY and CDR2 SMNVEV (reference sequence). The CDR3 DNA reads TGTGCCAGCAGTCCCGGGACCAATCCAGATACGCAGTATTTT. Its protein is CASSPGTNPDTQYF.

The V gene is TRBV18, the J gene TRBJ2-2, with 9 nucleotides matching TRBD2. Germline V gene sequence: CDR1 KGHSH, CDR2 LQKENI. The V gene end was trimmed by 5 bases and the J gene end by 5 bases; junction bases not matched to a gene: 9. This CDR3 spans 16 amino acids. Written as DNA, the CDR3 is TGTGCCAGCTCATCTCCGGGACTAGCAGGAACCGGGGAGCTGTTTTTT. This translates into CASSSPGLAGTGELFF.

As concerns this clonotype: A much bigger clone sits one base away, suggesting this may be a read error. J is TRBJ1-2 and V is TRBV6-6; a possible D gene is TRBD1 (6 bases). The length of the CDR3 is 14 residues. Germline V gives CDR1 MNHNY, CDR2 SVGAGI (reference sequence). The CDR3 DNA follows: TGTGTCAGCAGTCCCGGGACATTTCCTTATGGCTACACCTTC. Amino acids: CVSSPGTFPYGYTF.

The chain recombines TRBV20-1 with TRBJ1-1, with D uncertain. Trimming removed 3 bases from V and 1 base from J, with 9 bases in between. The CDR3 spans 13 residues. From germline, CDR1 is DFQATT and CDR2 SNEGSKA (reference sequence). For the CDR3, the DNA is TGCAGTGCTAGCCGGCAGCCGAACACTGAAGCTTTCTTT. This encodes CSASRQPNTEAFF.

V gene TRBV5-1 combines with J gene TRBJ2-1; TRBD1 might be the D (6 bases). Trimming stripped 4 bases from V and 7 bases from J, with 24 bases between. There are 17 residues in the CDR3. Germline CDR1 SGHRS, CDR2 YFSETQ. CDR3 region: CASSARLNTGLGNEQFF. The CDR3 DNA sequence: TGCGCCAGCAGCGCTAGGTTAAATACAGGGTTAGGAAATGAGCAGTTCTTC.

This clonotype was recorded a few times. The chain has TRBV11-1 and TRBJ2-1; tentative D call: TRBD2 (6 bases). This CDR3 is 15 amino acids long. Germline V gene data show CDR1 as SGHAT and CDR2 as FQDESV (reference sequence). With 2 bases removed from V and 7 bases from J, the gap between germline ends came to 15 bases. The CDR3 loop reads CASSLRERAGNEQFF. CDR3 bases: TGTGCCAGCAGCTTAAGGGAGCGGGCCGGGAATGAGCAGTTCTTC.

For this clonotype: The junction differs from germline at one of its ends, possibly a read error. J is TRBJ2-1 and V is TRBV6-6; TRBD2 might be the D (5 bases). The CDR3 has 15 residues. Looked up from germline, CDR1 is MNHNY and CDR2 is SVGAGI (reference sequence). The chain's CDR3 is CAGSYAGGRLNEQFF. Here the CDR3 DNA reads TGTGCCGGCAGTTACGCAGGAGGCCGGTTGAATGAGCAGTTCTTC.

The rearrangement links TRBV28 to TRBJ2-7, with D tentatively TRBD1 (5 bases). Trimming stripped 6 bases from V and 0 bases from J, with 15 bases between. The CDR3 covers 15 residues. Per germline, CDR1 MDHEN and CDR2 SYDVKM. The CDR3 reads CASSSNRKLSYEQYF. The CDR3 DNA is TGTGCCAGCAGCTCCAACAGGAAACTCTCCTACGAGCAGTACTTC.

Only a few counts were recorded for this clonotype. This chain uses TRBV6-5 with TRBJ2-1; D possibly corresponds to TRBD2 (6 bases). CDR3 length: 16 residues. The germline V gene encodes CDR1 MNHEY and CDR2 SVGAGI. Trimming took off 0 bases at V and 8 bases at J, with 17 bases between the two ends. The CDR3 sequence is CASSYSAGRAVYEQFF. For the CDR3, the DNA is TGTGCCAGCAGTTACTCTGCGGGAAGGGCGGTCTATGAGCAGTTCTTC.

This clonotype was counted many times. The CDR3 nucleotides read TGTGCCAGCAGCGTAGGGTCTAGTCAAGAGACCCAGTACTTC. It translates to CASSVGSSQETQYF. The rearrangement uses TRBV9 and TRBJ2-5; no clear D. Per the germline V gene, CDR1 is SGDLS and CDR2 is YYNGEE. This CDR3 comprises 14 residues. V lost 0 bases and J 2 bases, leaving 8 bases between the germline ends.

This sequence joins TRBV4-3 and TRBJ2-3; TRBD1 might be the D (6 bases). Trimming pared 0 bases from V and 4 bases from J, leaving 14 bases between. There are 16 residues in the CDR3. Germline values: CDR1 LGHNA, CDR2 YSLEER. In DNA, the CDR3 is TGCGCCAGCAGCCAAGATCCGGGCAGGGGCGCAGATACGCAGTATTTT. As protein: CASSQDPGRGADTQYF.

This clonotype was counted between two and nine times. The rearrangement uses TRBV21-1 and TRBJ2-3; TRBD2, the D gene given by the table, was not confirmed from the DNA. TRBV21-1 is recorded as a pseudogene. The CDR3 consists of 16 residues. The CDR3 reads CASSKGKRECTDTQYF. The DNA of the CDR3 is TGTGCCAGCAGCAAAGGCAAGCGGGAGTGCACAGATACGCAGTATTTT.

As to this clonotype: It may be a read error: a sequence one base away is much more abundant. The chain uses TRBV29-1 and TRBJ2-1, with 10 bases aligning to TRBD2. This CDR3 has 15 residues. The V and J ends lost 6 bases and 7 bases, in that order; junction bases with no gene match: 12. CDR1 and CDR2 from the germline V gene are SQVTM and ANQGSEA. DNA for the CDR3: TGCAGCGTCGATCGGACTAGCGGAGGTCAGAATGAGCAGTTCTTC. Its translation is CSVDRTSGGQNEQFF.

As to this clonotype: This may arise from a read error, as a much more abundant clone is one base away. The CDR3 carries no conserved terminal phenylalanine or tryptophan, so it likely arises from a read error. V gene TRBV7-2 combines with J gene TRBJ1-5, with unresolved D. CDR1 is SGHTA and CDR2 is FQGNSA in the germline V gene. The CDR3 length is 12 residues. Trimming left V 3 bases short and J 3 bases short, with 3 bases between. The CDR3, as DNA: TGTGCCAGCAGCTTCCCCAATCAGCCCCAGCATTCT. Amino acids: CASSFPNQPQHS.